A selection of T cell receptor beta chains follows, all from one sample in a study of T cell repertoires in cytomegalovirus infection. Their target antigens are unknown. Each CDR3 protein gets one entry after TCRdb re-called the reads with MiXCR. This repertoire shows roughly 990,000 distinct CDR3 sequences, about a third found once; its top ten account for about an eighth. This specimen was cultured CD8+ T cells from PBMCs, taken from culture after CMV antigen stimulation. The receptors were gathered from a human donor in good health (CMV status not recorded). Some clones in this sample may be carry-over from other donors' samples. The CDR3 runs from the conserved cysteine through the conserved F or W. A D gene is named only where the DNA matches it firmly. Some rows have no size entry. The others give once, few or many, or a class for an expanded clone.

clone_size j_call v_call d_call cdr3_aa cdr3_nt
many TRBJ2-3 TRBV7-6 NA CASTLSGGVTDTQYF TGTGCCAGCACCCTCTCTGGGGGTGTCACAGATACGCAGTATTTT
NA TRBJ1-2 TRBV27 TRBD1 CASTKRGTGVGYTF TGTGCCAGCACCAAGCGCGGGACAGGGGTTGGCTACACCTTC
few TRBJ2-7 TRBV6-1 NA CASSASGTYTYEQYF TGTGCCAGCAGTGCCTCTGGGACCTACACCTACGAGCAGTACTTC
few TRBJ2-5 TRBV15 TRBD1 CATSRDRGLQETQYF TGTGCCACCAGCAGGGACAGGGGGCTACAAGAGACCCAGTACTTC
many TRBJ2-5 TRBV7-9 NA CASSSRGETQYF TGTGCCAGCAGCTCTAGAGGGGAGACCCAGTACTTC
few TRBJ2-1 TRBV14 NA CASSQGQQNYNEQFF TGTGCCAGCAGCCAAGGTCAACAGAACTACAATGAGCAGTTCTTC
few TRBJ2-1 TRBV19 TRBD2 CASSPSGLNNEQFF TGTGCCAGTAGTCCCTCGGGACTAAACAATGAGCAGTTCTTC
NA TRBJ2-2 TRBV24-1 TRBD2 CAATSGNTGELFF TGTGCCGCAACTAGCGGAAACACCGGGGAGCTGTTTTTT
many TRBJ2-7 TRBV7-2 TRBD2 CASSFFLSGGREQYF TGTGCCAGCAGCTTTTTCCTTAGCGGGGGGCGCGAGCAGTACTTC
NA TRBJ1-6 TRBV15 NA CATSRDPLLDLANSPLHF TGTGCCACCAGCAGAGATCCCTTGTTGGACCTAGCTAATTCACCCCTCCACTTT
many TRBJ2-1 TRBV7-9 NA CASSGGLSLNNEQFF TGTGCCAGCAGCGGAGGACTGTCCCTTAACAATGAGCAGTTCTTC
NA TRBJ2-2 TRBV5-5 TRBD1 CASSSTGGGNTGELFF TGTGCCAGCAGCTCTACAGGGGGCGGGAACACCGGGGAGCTGTTTTTT
few TRBJ1-5 TRBV27 NA CASSFGQYNQPQHF TGTGCCAGCAGTTTTGGACAGTACAATCAGCCCCAGCATTTT
NA TRBJ1-1 TRBV27 NA CASSFGGRGNTEAFF TGTGCCAGCAGTTTCGGGGGGAGGGGGAACACTGAAGCTTTCTTT
NA TRBJ2-2 TRBV9 TRBD1 CASSGDRGNTGELFF TGTGCCAGCAGCGGGGACAGGGGTAACACCGGGGAGCTGTTTTTT
NA TRBJ2-1 TRBV12-3/TRBV12-4 TRBD2 CASTRGDPRSYNEQFF TGTGCCAGCACCCGGGGGGACCCAAGATCCTACAATGAGCAGTTCTTC
many TRBJ2-5 TRBV12-3/TRBV12-4 NA CASSRPGDLGVSIQETQYF TGTGCCAGCAGCCGGCCGGGGGACCTTGGGGTATCTATCCAAGAGACCCAGTACTTC
NA TRBJ2-5 TRBV12-3/TRBV12-4 NA CASSLGTFEETQYF TGTGCCAGCAGTTTAGGGACTTTTGAAGAGACCCAGTACTTC
NA TRBJ2-5 TRBV6-2/TRBV6-3 NA CASSQVRGAGETQYF TGTGCCAGCAGCCAGGTTCGGGGGGCCGGTGAGACCCAGTACTTC
NA TRBJ2-3 TRBV10-1 NA CARAFGEIKGDTQYF TGCGCCAGAGCCTTCGGGGAAATTAAGGGAGATACGCAGTATTTT
few TRBJ1-1 TRBV7-8 NA CASSLMSSEAFF TGTGCCAGCAGCTTAATGTCATCCGAAGCTTTCTTT
NA TRBJ2-2 TRBV7-6 NA CASRGAYATGELFF TGTGCCAGCAGGGGGGCCTACGCCACCGGGGAGCTGTTTTTT
few TRBJ2-1 TRBV6-1 TRBD2 CASSAIRGTFSSGGHLNEQFF TGTGCCAGCAGCGCCATCAGGGGGACCTTCTCTAGCGGGGGGCACCTAAATGAGCAGTTCTTC
NA TRBJ1-1 TRBV6-1 NA CASSYRGGLRSEAFF TGTGCCAGCAGCTACCGGGGGGGCCTGAGGTCTGAAGCTTTCTTT
once TRBJ2-7 TRBV7-2 NA CASSFKFLSRGHYDEQYF TGTGCTAGCAGCTTTAAATTTTTGAGTCGGGGGCACTACGACGAGCAGTACTTC
few TRBJ2-2 TRBV15 NA CATSRVWVANTGELFF TGTGCCACCAGCAGAGTATGGGTAGCGAACACCGGGGAGCTGTTTTTT
NA TRBJ2-3 TRBV27 TRBD2 CASRPLGRVDTDTQYF TGTGCCAGCAGGCCCCTTGGGAGGGTTGACACAGATACGCAGTATTTT
NA TRBJ2-2 TRBV28 NA CASSGTWTGNTGELFF TGTGCCAGCAGTGGGACTTGGACAGGGAACACCGGGGAGCTGTTTTTT
few TRBJ2-5 TRBV12-3/TRBV12-4 NA CASSPEPDETQYF TGTGCCAGCAGCCCCGAACCGGACGAGACCCAGTACTTC
NA TRBJ1-5 TRBV6-2/TRBV6-3 NA CASTLSPDQPQHF TGTGCCAGCACCTTATCCCCAGATCAGCCCCAGCATTTT
NA TRBJ2-7 TRBV2 NA CASSDPAQALEDIPYEQYF TGTGCCAGCAGTGATCCCGCACAGGCCCTCGAAGATATCCCCTACGAGCAGTACTTC
few TRBJ1-1 TRBV19 NA CASSIYRNTEAFF TGTGCCAGTAGTATATACAGGAACACTGAAGCTTTCTTT
NA TRBJ2-1 TRBV6-2/TRBV6-3 NA CASRQGVNEQFF TGTGCCAGCAGACAGGGCGTCAATGAGCAGTTCTTC
many TRBJ2-2 TRBV7-8 NA CASSLENRVMSTGELFF TGTGCCAGCAGCTTAGAGAACAGGGTGATGAGCACCGGGGAGCTGTTTTTT
NA TRBJ2-3 TRBV10-3 NA CAISDGRPTDTQYF TGTGCCATCAGTGATGGGCGCCCCACAGATACGCAGTATTTT
once TRBJ2-7 TRBV20-1 TRBD2 CSATWDYSYEQYF TGCAGTGCTACCTGGGACTACTCCTACGAGCAGTACTTC
few TRBJ2-1 TRBV29-1 TRBD2 CSARQGKAGGRNEQFF TGCAGCGCAAGACAGGGTAAAGCGGGGGGGCGGAATGAGCAGTTCTTC
few TRBJ1-4 TRBV7-6 NA CASSSNGGSDEKLFF TGTGCCAGCAGCTCAAATGGAGGTAGCGATGAAAAACTGTTTTTT
NA TRBJ2-3 TRBV7-2 NA CASSVRAFGDTQYF TGTGCCAGCAGCGTCCGGGCCTTCGGAGATACGCAGTATTTT
few TRBJ2-1 TRBV6-9 TRBD1 CASSYKPGTVNNEQFF TGTGCCAGCAGTTATAAGCCCGGGACAGTAAACAATGAGCAGTTCTTC
NA TRBJ1-4 TRBV6-5 TRBD1 CASSDGQGLRTNEKLFF TGTGCCAGCAGTGACGGACAGGGGCTCAGGACTAATGAAAAACTGTTTTTT
many TRBJ1-1 TRBV7-9 NA CASSNVGMNTEAFF TGTGCCAGCAGCAATGTAGGGATGAACACTGAAGCTTTCTTT
NA TRBJ2-1 TRBV12-3/TRBV12-4 NA CPRWEQFF TGTCCCAGGTGGGAGCAGTTCTTC
NA TRBJ1-1 TRBV7-4 NA CASSEDKANTEAFF TGTGCCAGCAGCGAGGACAAGGCGAACACTGAAGCTTTCTTT
many TRBJ2-1 TRBV7-3 TRBD2 CASSLRGVLAGRPQDEQFF TGTGCCAGCAGCTTAAGGGGGGTACTAGCGGGGAGGCCCCAAGATGAGCAGTTCTTC
few TRBJ2-1 TRBV4-1 NA CASSQNSGHIYNEQFF TGCGCCAGCAGCCAAAACTCCGGTCACATATACAATGAGCAGTTCTTC
few TRBJ2-3 TRBV7-6 NA CASSPEGGYRTDTQYF TGTGCCAGCAGCCCCGAAGGCGGGTACCGCACAGATACGCAGTATTTT
few TRBJ2-7 TRBV29-1 NA CSVEALPYEQYF TGCAGCGTTGAAGCCCTCCCATACGAGCAGTACTTC
few TRBJ1-5 TRBV12-3/TRBV12-4 NA CASSLPGGQPQHF TGTGCCAGCAGTTTACCGGGAGGCCAGCCCCAGCATTTT